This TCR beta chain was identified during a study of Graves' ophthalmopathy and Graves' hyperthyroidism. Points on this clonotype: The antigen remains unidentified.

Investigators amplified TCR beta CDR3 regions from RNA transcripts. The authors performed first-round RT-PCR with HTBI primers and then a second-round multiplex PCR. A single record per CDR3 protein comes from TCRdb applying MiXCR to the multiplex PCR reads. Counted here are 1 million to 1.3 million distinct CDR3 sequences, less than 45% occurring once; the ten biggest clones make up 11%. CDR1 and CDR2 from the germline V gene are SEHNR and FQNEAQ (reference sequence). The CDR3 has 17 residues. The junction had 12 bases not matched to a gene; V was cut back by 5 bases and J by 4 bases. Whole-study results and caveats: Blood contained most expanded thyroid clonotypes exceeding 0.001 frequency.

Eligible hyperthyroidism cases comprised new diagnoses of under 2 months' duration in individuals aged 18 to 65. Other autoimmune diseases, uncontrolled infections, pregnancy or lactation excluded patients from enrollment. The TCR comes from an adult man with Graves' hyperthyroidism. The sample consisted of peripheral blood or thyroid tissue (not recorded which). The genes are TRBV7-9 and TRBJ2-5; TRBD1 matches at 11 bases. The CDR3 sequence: CASSLRTGGLVSETQYF. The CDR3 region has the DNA TGTGCCAGCAGCCTACGGACAGGGGGCCTAGTCTCAGAGACCCAGTACTTC. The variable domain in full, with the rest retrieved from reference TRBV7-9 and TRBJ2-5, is DTGVSQNPRHKITKRGQNVTFRCDPISEHNRLYWYRQTLGQGPEFLTYFQNEAQLEKSRLLSDRFSAERPKGSFSTLEIQRTEQGDSAMYLCASSLRTGGLVSETQYFGPGTRLLVL.